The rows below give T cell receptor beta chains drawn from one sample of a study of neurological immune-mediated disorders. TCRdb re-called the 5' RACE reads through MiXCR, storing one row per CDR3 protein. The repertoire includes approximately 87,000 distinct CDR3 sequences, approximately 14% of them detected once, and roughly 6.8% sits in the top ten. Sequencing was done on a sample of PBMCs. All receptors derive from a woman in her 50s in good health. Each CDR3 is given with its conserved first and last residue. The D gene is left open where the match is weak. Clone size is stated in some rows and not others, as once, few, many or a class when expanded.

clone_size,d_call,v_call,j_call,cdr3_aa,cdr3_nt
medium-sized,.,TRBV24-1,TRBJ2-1,CATSALDSNEQFF,TGTGCCACCAGTGCCCTGGACAGCAATGAGCAGTTCTTC
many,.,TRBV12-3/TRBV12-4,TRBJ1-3,CASSSQGPNSGNTIYF,TGTGCCAGCAGTTCTCAGGGGCCCAACTCTGGAAACACCATATATTTT
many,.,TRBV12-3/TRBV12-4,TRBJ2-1,CASSRAVGEQFF,TGTGCCAGCAGTAGAGCCGTGGGTGAGCAGTTCTTC
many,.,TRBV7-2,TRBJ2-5,CASSLVAGFQETQYF,TGTGCCAGCAGCTTAGTGGCGGGGTTCCAAGAGACCCAGTACTTC
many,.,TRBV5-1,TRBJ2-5,CASSSTVQETQYF,TGCGCCAGCAGCTCGACGGTACAAGAGACCCAGTACTTC
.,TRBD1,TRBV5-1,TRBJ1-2,CASSAALTGGADGYTF,TGCGCCAGCAGCGCGGCCCTAACAGGGGGCGCGGATGGCTACACCTTC
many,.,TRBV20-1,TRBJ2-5,CSALRLEEETQYF,TGCAGTGCTTTAAGACTAGAGGAAGAGACCCAGTACTTC
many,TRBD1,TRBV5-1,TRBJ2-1,CASSLRDRGPNEQFF,TGCGCCAGCAGCCTCCGGGACAGGGGGCCTAATGAGCAGTTCTTC
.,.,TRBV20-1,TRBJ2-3,CSTSTDSGRPDTQYF,TGCAGTACTAGCACGGATAGCGGTCGACCAGATACGCAGTATTTT
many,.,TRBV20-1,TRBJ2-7,CSAHEDQASYEQYF,TGCAGTGCTCATGAAGACCAGGCCTCCTACGAGCAGTACTTC
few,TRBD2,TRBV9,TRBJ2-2,CASSTGLAGGLRGYPGELFF,TGTGCCAGCAGCACTGGACTAGCGGGAGGTTTAAGGGGGTATCCCGGGGAGCTGTTTTTT
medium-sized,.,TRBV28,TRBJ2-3,CASSLPSALTDTQYF,TGTGCCAGCAGTTTACCAAGCGCACTCACAGATACGCAGTATTTT
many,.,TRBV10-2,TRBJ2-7,CASSESGRDYEQYF,TGCGCCAGCAGTGAGTCGGGACGAGACTACGAGCAGTACTTC
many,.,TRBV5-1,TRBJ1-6,CASSLLQGYNSPLHF,TGCGCCAGCAGCTTGTTACAGGGCTATAATTCACCCCTCCACTTT
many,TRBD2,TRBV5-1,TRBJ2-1,CASSYGLAGRNEQFF,TGCGCCAGCAGCTATGGACTAGCGGGAAGGAATGAGCAGTTCTTC
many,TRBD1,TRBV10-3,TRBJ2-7,CASTGTGFYEQYF,TGTGCCAGTACCGGGACAGGCTTCTACGAGCAGTACTTC
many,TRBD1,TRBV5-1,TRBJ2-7,CASSGGQGAYEQYF,TGCGCCAGCAGCGGGGGACAGGGGGCCTACGAGCAGTACTTC
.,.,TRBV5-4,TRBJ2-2,CASSLSGGSGELFF,TGTGCCAGCAGCTTGTCCGGGGGCTCCGGGGAGCTGTTTTTT
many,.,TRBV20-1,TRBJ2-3,CSARDRTDYTDTQYF,TGCAGTGCTAGAGATCGAACAGACTACACAGATACGCAGTATTTT
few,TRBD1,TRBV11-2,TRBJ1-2,CASSSTTGDYGYTF,TGTGCCAGCAGCTCGACTACAGGGGACTATGGCTACACCTTC
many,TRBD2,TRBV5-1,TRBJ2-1,CASSFTSGGEQFF,TGCGCCAGCAGCTTCACTAGCGGGGGTGAGCAGTTCTTC
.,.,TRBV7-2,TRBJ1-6,CASSLMGTDSPLHF,TGTGCCAGCAGCTTAATGGGAACTGATTCACCCCTCCACTTT
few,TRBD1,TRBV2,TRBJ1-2,CASSELLTGTGDGGYTF,TGTGCCAGCAGTGAACTACTTACCGGGACAGGGGACGGTGGCTACACCTTC
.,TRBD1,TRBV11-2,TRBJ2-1,CASSQTGGSYNEQFF,TGTGCCAGCAGCCAGACAGGGGGGTCCTACAATGAGCAGTTCTTC
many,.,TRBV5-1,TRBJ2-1,CASSLSSYNEQFF,TGCGCCAGCAGCTTGAGTTCCTACAATGAGCAGTTCTTC
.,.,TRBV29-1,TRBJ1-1,CSVESIEAFF,TGCAGCGTTGAGTCCATCGAAGCTTTCTTT
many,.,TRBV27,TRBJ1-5,CASSFRGQPQHF,TGTGCCAGCAGTTTCAGGGGTCAGCCCCAGCATTTT
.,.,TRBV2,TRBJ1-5,CASSEAAGGYQPQHF,TGTGCCAGCAGTGAAGCGGCCGGGGGATATCAGCCCCAGCATTTT
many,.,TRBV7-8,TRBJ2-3,CASSFQESSTDTQYF,TGTGCCAGCAGCTTTCAGGAATCCAGCACAGATACGCAGTATTTT
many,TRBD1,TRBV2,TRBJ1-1,CASSAPTGVNTEAFF,TGTGCCAGCAGTGCCCCGACAGGGGTGAACACTGAAGCTTTCTTT
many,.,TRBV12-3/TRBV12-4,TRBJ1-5,CASTFDTSSNQPQHF,TGTGCCAGCACCTTCGACACATCGAGCAATCAGCCCCAGCATTTT
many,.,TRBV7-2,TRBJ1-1,CASSVRHSNTEAFF,TGTGCCAGCAGCGTACGACACTCGAACACTGAAGCTTTCTTT
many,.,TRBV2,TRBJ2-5,CASSEAVLYRVAQETQYF,TGTGCCAGCAGTGAAGCGGTCCTTTACAGGGTAGCCCAAGAGACCCAGTACTTC
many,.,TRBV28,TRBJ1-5,CASRSPGAIGNQPQHF,TGTGCCAGCAGGTCCCCCGGGGCGATCGGCAATCAGCCCCAGCATTTT
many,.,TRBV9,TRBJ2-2,CASSVVAGELFF,TGTGCCAGCAGCGTTGTCGCTGGGGAGCTGTTTTTT
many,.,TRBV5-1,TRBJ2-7,CASSVLTLGSYEQYF,TGCGCCAGCAGCGTCCTGACCCTGGGCTCCTACGAGCAGTACTTC
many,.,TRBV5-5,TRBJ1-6,CASSFGTTSNSPLHF,TGTGCCAGCAGCTTCGGGACAACCAGTAATTCACCCCTCCACTTT
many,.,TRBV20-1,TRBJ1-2,CSAGQPLYGYTF,TGCAGTGCCGGTCAGCCCCTCTATGGCTACACCTTC
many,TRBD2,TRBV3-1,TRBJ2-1,CASRSGTKQFF,TGTGCCAGCAGGTCCGGGACTAAGCAGTTCTTC
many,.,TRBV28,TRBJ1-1,CASSLRVEAFF,TGTGCCAGCAGTTTACGAGTTGAAGCTTTCTTT
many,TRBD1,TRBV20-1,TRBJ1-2,CSATTGEANYGYTF,TGCAGTGCTACGACAGGGGAGGCTAACTATGGCTACACCTTC
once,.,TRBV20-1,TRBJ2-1,CSASKGQTSSYNEQFF,TGCAGTGCTAGTAAAGGGCAGACTAGCTCCTACAATGAGCAGTTCTTC
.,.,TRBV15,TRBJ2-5,CATSKDNIASGHGMAETQYF,TGTGCCACCAGCAAAGATAACATAGCGTCGGGACACGGAATGGCAGAGACCCAGTACTTC
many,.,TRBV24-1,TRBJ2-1,CATSREFRNEQFF,TGTGCCACCAGTCGGGAGTTTAGGAATGAGCAGTTCTTC
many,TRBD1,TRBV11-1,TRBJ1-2,CASRLQGADGYTF,TGTGCCAGCAGACTACAGGGGGCGGATGGCTACACCTTC
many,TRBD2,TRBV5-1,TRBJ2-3,CASSLGGGTTDTQYF,TGCGCCAGCAGCTTAGGCGGGGGGACCACAGATACGCAGTATTTT
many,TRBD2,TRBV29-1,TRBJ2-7,CSVGLANNYEQYF,TGCAGCGTGGGACTAGCGAATAACTACGAGCAGTACTTC
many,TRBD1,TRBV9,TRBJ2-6,CASSPHRDRGQTSSGANVLTF,TGTGCCAGCAGCCCCCACCGGGACAGGGGGCAAACCTCCTCTGGGGCCAACGTCCTGACTTTC
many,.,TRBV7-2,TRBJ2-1,CASSFSGGNNEQFF,TGTGCCAGCAGCTTCAGCGGCGGGAACAATGAGCAGTTCTTC
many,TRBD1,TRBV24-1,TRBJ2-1,CATSKVGQGLYEQFF,TGTGCCACCAGTAAAGTGGGACAGGGATTATATGAGCAGTTCTTC
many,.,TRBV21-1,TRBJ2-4,CASSKKGGAPAKNIQYF,TGTGCCAGCAGCAAAAAGGGCGGAGCTCCAGCCAAAAACATTCAGTACTTC
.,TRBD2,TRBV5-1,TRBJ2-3,CASSLERETDTQYF,TGCGCCAGCAGCCTTGAGCGGGAGACAGATACGCAGTATTTT
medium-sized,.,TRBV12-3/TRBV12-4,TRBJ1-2,CASSLWGRAARSYGYTF,TGTGCCAGCAGTTTGTGGGGGCGGGCTGCGAGATCCTATGGCTACACCTTC
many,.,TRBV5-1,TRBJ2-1,CASSLTSNEQFF,TGCGCCAGCAGCTTGACGAGCAATGAGCAGTTCTTC
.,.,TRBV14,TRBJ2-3,CASSPWQGSMQEDTQYF,TGTGCCAGCAGCCCATGGCAAGGATCCATGCAAGAGGATACGCAGTATTTT
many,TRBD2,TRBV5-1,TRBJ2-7,CASSEGLAGPQYF,TGCGCCAGCAGCGAGGGACTAGCGGGGCCGCAGTACTTC
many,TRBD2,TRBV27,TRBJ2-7,CASSFRRGDQQYF,TGTGCCAGCAGTTTCCGGCGGGGGGACCAGCAGTACTTC